This T cell receptor beta chain was sequenced in a study of monozygotic twins with inflammatory bowel disease. The unique tags termed UMIs, each holding a 6-nucleotide sample barcode, were added by means of template switching. TCRalpha and TCRbeta cDNA was put through two nested PCRs of approximately 17 and 9 cycles. TCRdb reprocessed the 5' RACE reads, keeping one entry per CDR3 protein, no DNA. This table holds more than 300,000 distinct CDR3 sequences. CDR1 SQVTM and CDR2 ANQGSEA come from the germline V gene. This CDR3 comprises 17 residues. The sample was blood. The sequence was collected from a human donor with ulcerative colitis or Crohn's disease, or a healthy co-twin of an affected twin (not recorded which). The chain carries TRBV29-1 and TRBJ1-5; TCRdb picks TRBD1, but there is no DNA to check that call. CDR3 sequence reads: CSVERDRGSLGNQPQHF.